Listed below are T cell receptor beta chains from one sample, sequenced in a study of T cell repertoires in cytomegalovirus infection. TCRdb independently ran MiXCR on the reads; one entry per CDR3 protein. This repertoire shows 350,000 to 450,000 distinct CDR3 sequences, 15% to 20% found once; its top ten account for 8.5% to 10%. Sequencing was carried out using PBMCs. The receptor source for this set is a human donor in good health (CMV status not recorded). Some clones in this sample may be carry-over from other donors' samples. CDR3s include the opening cysteine and the closing phenylalanine or tryptophan. The D gene is left open where the match is weak. Rows may omit the clone size; those that give it use once, few, many or a size class.

>few|NA|TRBV7-6|TRBJ2-5
TGTGCCAGCAGAATCGGTCCCGAAGAGACCCAGTACTTC
CASRIGPEETQYF
>few|NA|TRBV4-3|TRBJ1-2
TGCGCCAGCAGCCAAGATTTCCGGGGATCGGGAGGCTACACCTTC
CASSQDFRGSGGYTF
>many|NA|TRBV7-9|TRBJ1-3
TGTGCCAGCAGCCCGTACTCCCTGGGAAACACCATATATTTT
CASSPYSLGNTIYF
>NA|TRBD2|TRBV28|TRBJ2-5
TGTGCCAGCAGCCTGGGGACTAGCGGGGCTCGGGAGGAGACCCAGTACTTC
CASSLGTSGAREETQYF
>NA|TRBD1|TRBV19|TRBJ2-3
TGTGCCAGTAGTACTCGGACAGGGGGCGATCCAGATACGCAGTATTTT
CASSTRTGGDPDTQYF
>few|NA|TRBV5-6|TRBJ2-7
TGTGCCAGCAGCTTGATCCAGGGGTTAAGGTCCTACGAGCAGTACTTC
CASSLIQGLRSYEQYF
>few|NA|TRBV28|TRBJ1-4
TGTGCCAGCAGTGTGGGGGGAAATGAAAAACTGTTTTTT
CASSVGGNEKLFF
>many|NA|TRBV4-1|TRBJ2-5
TGCGCCAGCAGCCGCCAGGGGAAAGAGACCCAGTACTTC
CASSRQGKETQYF
>few|NA|TRBV29-1|TRBJ2-1
TGCAGCGTGGGGGGGGACAGATCGCTAAAATACAATGAGCAGTTCTTC
CSVGGDRSLKYNEQFF
>few|NA|TRBV15|TRBJ1-4
TGTGCCACCAGCCATCCGGGGGATGAAAAACTGTTTTTT
CATSHPGDEKLFF
>NA|TRBD2|TRBV5-8|TRBJ2-5
TGTGCCAGCAGTTTCCTAGCGGGGAATCTGTGGGAGACCCAGTACTTC
CASSFLAGNLWETQYF
>NA|NA|TRBV5-6|TRBJ2-1
TGTGCCAGCAGGCGCCCCTCCTACAATGAGCAGTTCTTC
CASRRPSYNEQFF
>NA|NA|TRBV2|TRBJ2-1
TGTGCCAGCAGTCAGGACGGGAACTCGGGGTACAATGAGCAGTTCTTC
CASSQDGNSGYNEQFF
>NA|NA|TRBV20-1|TRBJ2-7
TGCAGTCGAGGTAGACAGGACACCTACGAGCAGTACTTC
CSRGRQDTYEQYF
>NA|NA|TRBV30|TRBJ2-6
TGTGCCTGGAGTGCGACGTCAGACTCTGGGGCCAACGTCCTGACTTTC
CAWSATSDSGANVLTF
>few|NA|TRBV20-1|TRBJ2-5
TGCAGTGCTCGGACATACAAAGAGACCCAGTACTTC
CSARTYKETQYF
>few|TRBD2|TRBV20-1|TRBJ2-5
TGCAGTGCGGTGTGGCGGGAGATCGAGACCCAGTACTTC
CSAVWREIETQYF
>many|TRBD1|TRBV7-6|TRBJ1-1
TGTGCCAGCAGCTTAGGACAGGGCAAGGAGGCTGAAGCTTTCTTT
CASSLGQGKEAEAFF
>many|TRBD2|TRBV20-1|TRBJ2-5
TGCAGTGCTACCAGGACTAGCGGGAGTTACGGAGAGACCCAGTACTTC
CSATRTSGSYGETQYF
>few|NA|TRBV12-3/TRBV12-4|TRBJ1-4
TGTGCCAGCAGTCCCCCGGTTGCCGAAAAACTGTTTTTT
CASSPPVAEKLFF
>NA|TRBD1|TRBV4-3|TRBJ1-5
TGCGCCAGCAGCAAGGGACAGGGGGTTTACAATCAGCCCCAGCATTTT
CASSKGQGVYNQPQHF
>many|NA|TRBV7-2|TRBJ1-2
TGTGCCAGCAGCCCGCTAGGGTTTTATGGCTACACCTTC
CASSPLGFYGYTF
>NA|NA|TRBV6-1|TRBJ2-2
TGTGCCAGCAGTAGCCAAGGGAGGTGGACCGGGGAGCTGTTTTTT
CASSSQGRWTGELFF
>NA|NA|TRBV2|TRBJ2-1
TGTGCCAGCAGTGACCTTGGCTCCTACAATGAGCAGTTCTTC
CASSDLGSYNEQFF
>NA|NA|TRBV28|TRBJ2-3
TGTGCCAGCAGAGAGGCCTGGGGAGCTTCTAGCACAGATACGCAGTATTTT
CASREAWGASSTDTQYF
>NA|NA|TRBV4-2|TRBJ1-5
TGTGCCAGCAGCCAAGAGAGCGATCAGCCCCAGCATTTT
CASSQESDQPQHF
>NA|NA|TRBV7-6|TRBJ2-3
TGTGCCAGCAGCTTAGTGAGTGCGGGGCGGATTGGGGATACGCAGTATTTT
CASSLVSAGRIGDTQYF
>NA|TRBD1|TRBV6-6|TRBJ1-2
TGTGCCAGCAGAACCGGACAGGATAACTATGGCTACACCTTC
CASRTGQDNYGYTF
>NA|NA|TRBV2|TRBJ2-5
TGTGCCAGCAGTACTCAGGATTTTACTCCGGAGGAGACCCAGTACTTC
CASSTQDFTPEETQYF
>NA|NA|TRBV20-1|TRBJ2-2
TGCAGTGCTAGTGACGGGAACACCGGGGAGCTGTTTTTT
CSASDGNTGELFF
>few|NA|TRBV20-1|TRBJ2-3
TGCAGTGCTTTAAGGCGGGGAAGCACAGATACGCAGTATTTT
CSALRRGSTDTQYF
>few|NA|TRBV6-2/TRBV6-3|TRBJ2-1
TGTGCCAGCAGTTACTCAGGTAGCGCCAATGAGCAGTTCTTC
CASSYSGSANEQFF
>NA|NA|TRBV4-3|TRBJ2-4
TGCGCCAGCAGCCAAGACCCCACTCAGGCATCGGGAAACATTCAGTACTTC
CASSQDPTQASGNIQYF
>few|NA|TRBV12-3/TRBV12-4|TRBJ1-2
TGTGCCGTCCATGGGGGGCCGGGAAAGGACTATGGCTACACCTTC
CAVHGGPGKDYGYTF
>NA|TRBD2|TRBV7-2|TRBJ2-5
TGTGCCAGCAGCTTAGCGAGGACTAGCAGCCAAGAGACCCAGTACTTC
CASSLARTSSQETQYF
>NA|TRBD2|TRBV12-3/TRBV12-4|TRBJ2-1
TGTGCCAGCAGTTTTGGGAGCGGGGGGCCCCGCCAGGAGCAGTTCTTC
CASSFGSGGPRQEQFF
>NA|NA|TRBV7-9|TRBJ2-1
TGTGCCAGCAGCTTTCGAGGACGCGGATTGGGCAATGAGCAGTTCTTC
CASSFRGRGLGNEQFF
>NA|NA|TRBV29-1|TRBJ2-3
TGCAGCGTTGATAGTGGAAAAGATACGCAGTATTTT
CSVDSGKDTQYF
>NA|NA|TRBV7-4|TRBJ1-1
TGTGCCAGCAGCTTAGTTGCCGTCAGCTTCGAAGATTTCTTT
CASSLVAVSFEDFF
>NA|NA|TRBV5-3|TRBJ2-7
TGTGTCAGCAGGACGGTGACAGGAGCCTACGAGCAGTACTTC
CVSRTVTGAYEQYF
>NA|TRBD2|TRBV4-3|TRBJ2-3
TGCGCCAGCAGCCAAGATCCTAGCGGGAGTTGGGATACGCAGTATTTT
CASSQDPSGSWDTQYF
>many|NA|TRBV7-2|TRBJ1-2
TGTGCCAGCAGCTTGTGGCAGGGATACGGCTACACCTTC
CASSLWQGYGYTF
>few|NA|TRBV11-2|TRBJ2-1
TGTGCCAGCAGGAAATCACCGGGGTATGAGCAGTTCTTC
CASRKSPGYEQFF
>many|NA|TRBV7-7|TRBJ2-7
TGTGCCAGCAGCTTAGGGCGGGCGGGGGGACAGGGCTCCTACGAGCAGTACTTC
CASSLGRAGGQGSYEQYF
>NA|TRBD2|TRBV4-2|TRBJ2-3
TGTGCCAGCAGCCAAGACACTAGCGGGGGCCGCACAGATACGCAGTATTTT
CASSQDTSGGRTDTQYF
>many|TRBD2|TRBV7-2|TRBJ2-3
TGTGCCAGCAGCTTAGCGCGGCTAGCGGGAGAGGCAGATACGCAGTATTTT
CASSLARLAGEADTQYF
>few|TRBD1|TRBV15|TRBJ1-6
TGTGCCACCAGCAGGACAGGGACAATCTATAATTCACCCCTCCACTTT
CATSRTGTIYNSPLHF
>NA|NA|TRBV25-1|TRBJ1-2
TGTGCCAGCAGTGGAGGGGGGACGATCTCTGACTATGGCTACACCTTC
CASSGGGTISDYGYTF
>NA|NA|TRBV28|TRBJ2-5
TGTGCCAGCAGTCGACAGACCTTACAAGAGACCCAGTACTTC
CASSRQTLQETQYF
>many|NA|TRBV7-8|TRBJ2-4
TGTGCCAGCAGCTTTCTCTGGTGGGGGAGAGAGTCCAAAAACATTCAGTACTTC
CASSFLWWGRESKNIQYF
>many|NA|TRBV7-2|TRBJ1-2
TGTGCCAGCAGCCAGCTTCACGTCGATGGCTACACCTTC
CASSQLHVDGYTF
>NA|TRBD2|TRBV20-1|TRBJ2-7
TGCAGTGCTAGAGACGGCGGGGGGGCCATAAAAGAGCAGTACTTC
CSARDGGGAIKEQYF
>many|NA|TRBV7-8|TRBJ1-3
TGTGCCAGCAGCTTAGGTACCCGGATCTCTGGAAACACCATATATTTT
CASSLGTRISGNTIYF
>few|NA|TRBV12-3/TRBV12-4|TRBJ1-1
TGTGCCAGCAGTAGCCGGGACCCTGGAGACACTGAAGCTTTCTTT
CASSSRDPGDTEAFF
>few|NA|TRBV5-6|TRBJ1-2
TGTGCCAGCAGCTTGAGGCCGAGTGGCTACACCTTC
CASSLRPSGYTF
>few|NA|TRBV11-2|TRBJ2-5
TGTGCCAGCAGCCCTAGAGGCGTTGAGACCCAGTACTTC
CASSPRGVETQYF